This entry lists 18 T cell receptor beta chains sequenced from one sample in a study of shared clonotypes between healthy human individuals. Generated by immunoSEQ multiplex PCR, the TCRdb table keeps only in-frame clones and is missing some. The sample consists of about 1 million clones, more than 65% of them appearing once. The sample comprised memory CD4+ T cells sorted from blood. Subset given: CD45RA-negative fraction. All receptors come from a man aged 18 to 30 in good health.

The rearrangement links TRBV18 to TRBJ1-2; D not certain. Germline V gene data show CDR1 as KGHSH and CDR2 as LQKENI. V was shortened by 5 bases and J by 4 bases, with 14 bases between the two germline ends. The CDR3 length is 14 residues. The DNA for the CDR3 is TGTGCCAGCTCAAGTATCGACAACCCCTATGGCTACACCTTC. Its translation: CASSSIDNPYGYTF. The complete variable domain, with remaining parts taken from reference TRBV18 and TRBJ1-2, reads NAGVMQNPRHLVRRRGQEARLRCSPMKGHSHVYWYRQLPEEGLKFMVYLQKENIIDESGMPKERFSAEFPKEGPSILRIQQVVRGDSAAYFCASSSIDNPYGYTFGSGTRLTVV.

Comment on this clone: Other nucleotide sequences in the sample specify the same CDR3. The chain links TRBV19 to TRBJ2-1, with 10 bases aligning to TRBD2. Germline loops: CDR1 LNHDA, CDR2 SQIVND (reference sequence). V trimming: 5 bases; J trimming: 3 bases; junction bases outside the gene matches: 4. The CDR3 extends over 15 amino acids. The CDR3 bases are TGTGCCAGTAGTCTCCCTAGCGGGAGCTACAATGAGCAGTTCTTC. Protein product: CASSLPSGSYNEQFF.

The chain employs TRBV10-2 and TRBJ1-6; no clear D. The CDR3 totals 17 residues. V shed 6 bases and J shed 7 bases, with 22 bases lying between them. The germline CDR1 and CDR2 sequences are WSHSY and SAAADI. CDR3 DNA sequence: TGCGCCAGCAGCCCCCGGTTCGCCGCGAACAGAAATTCACCCCTCCACTTT. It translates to CASSPRFAANRNSPLHF.

CDR3 DNA: TGTGCCAGCAGCGCCCATCTATTAGGAAGCACAGATACGCAGTATTTT. It codes for CASSAHLLGSTDTQYF. The chain combines TRBV7-2 with TRBJ2-3; D gene uncertain. V lost 5 bases and J 0 bases, leaving 15 bases between the germline ends. This CDR3 is built from 16 residues. Germline-derived CDR1 and CDR2 are SGHTA and FQGNSA. Full variable domain (missing parts from reference TRBV7-2 and TRBJ2-3): GAGVSQSPSNKVTEKGKDVELRCDPISGHTALYWYRQSLGQGLEFLIYFQGNSAPDKSGLPSDRFSAERTGGSVSTLTIQRTQQEDSAVYLCASSAHLLGSTDTQYFGPGTRLTVL.

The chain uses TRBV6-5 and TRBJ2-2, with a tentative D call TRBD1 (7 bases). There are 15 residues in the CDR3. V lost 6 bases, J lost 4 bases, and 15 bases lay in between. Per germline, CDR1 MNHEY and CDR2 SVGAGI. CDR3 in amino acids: CASRRQGGGTGELFF. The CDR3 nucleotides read TGTGCCAGCAGGAGACAGGGAGGCGGCACCGGGGAGCTGTTTTTT.

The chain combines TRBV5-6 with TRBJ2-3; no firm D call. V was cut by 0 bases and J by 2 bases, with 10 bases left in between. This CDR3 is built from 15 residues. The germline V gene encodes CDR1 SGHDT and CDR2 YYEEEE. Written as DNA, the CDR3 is TGTGCCAGCAGCTTGGAAAATATTTACACAGATACGCAGTATTTT. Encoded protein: CASSLENIYTDTQYF.

This chain's CDR3 is CASSLALSSGSTDTQYF. The CDR3 nucleotides read TGTGCCAGCAGCTTAGCCCTATCTAGCGGGAGCACAGATACGCAGTATTTT. J is TRBJ2-3 and V is TRBV7-8; TRBD2 matches 8 bases. With V trimmed by 0 bases and J by 0 bases, 5 bases remained unmatched. Germline V gives CDR1 SGHVS, CDR2 FQNEAQ. CDR3 length: 17 residues.

In DNA form, the CDR3 reads TGTGCCAGCAGCGTAGAGGCCCCCGGAAACACCATATATTTT. Encoded protein: CASSVEAPGNTIYF. The gene calls are TRBV9 and TRBJ1-3, with unresolved D. Between the trimmed V and J ends, which lost 0 bases and 4 bases, there was a span of 8 bases. CDR3 length: 14 amino acids. Germline values: CDR1 SGDLS, CDR2 YYNGEE. The whole variable domain, filled in from reference TRBV9 and TRBJ1-3, reads DSGVTQTPKHLITATGQRVTLRCSPRSGDLSVYWYQQSLDQGLQFLIQYYNGEERAKGNILERFSAQQFPDLHSELNLSSLELGDSALYFCASSVEAPGNTIYFGEGSWLTVV.

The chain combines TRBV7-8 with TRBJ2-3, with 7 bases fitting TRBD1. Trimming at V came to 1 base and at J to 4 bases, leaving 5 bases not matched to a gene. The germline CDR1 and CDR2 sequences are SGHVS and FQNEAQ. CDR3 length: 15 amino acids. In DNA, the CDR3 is TGTGCCAGCAGCTTAGGGGGACAGAGAGCAGATACGCAGTATTTT. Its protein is CASSLGGQRADTQYF. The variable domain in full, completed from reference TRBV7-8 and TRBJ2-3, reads GAGVSQSPRYKVAKRGQDVALRCDPISGHVSLFWYQQALGQGPEFLTYFQNEAQLDKSGLPSDRFFAERPEGSVSTLKIQRTQQEDSAVYLCASSLGGQRADTQYFGPGTRLTVL.

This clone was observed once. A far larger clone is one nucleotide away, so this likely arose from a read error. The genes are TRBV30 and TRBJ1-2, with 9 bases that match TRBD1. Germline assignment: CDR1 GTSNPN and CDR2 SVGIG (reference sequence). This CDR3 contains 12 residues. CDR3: CAGQGNHCGYTF. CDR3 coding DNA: TGTGCTGGACAGGGGAACCACTGTGGCTACACCTTC.

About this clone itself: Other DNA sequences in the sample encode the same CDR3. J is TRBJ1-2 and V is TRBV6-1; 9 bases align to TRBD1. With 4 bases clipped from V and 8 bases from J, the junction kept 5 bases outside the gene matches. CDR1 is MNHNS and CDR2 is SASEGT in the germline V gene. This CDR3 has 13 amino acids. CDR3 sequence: CASSATGGGGYTF. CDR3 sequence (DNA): TGTGCCAGCAGTGCGACAGGGGGGGGCGGCTACACCTTC.

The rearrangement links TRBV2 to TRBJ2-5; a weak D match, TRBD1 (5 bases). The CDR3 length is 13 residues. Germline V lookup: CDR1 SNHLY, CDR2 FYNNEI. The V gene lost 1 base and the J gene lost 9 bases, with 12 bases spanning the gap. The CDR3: CASSEGTTGSQYF. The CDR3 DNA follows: TGTGCCAGCAGTGAAGGGACAACCGGTTCCCAGTACTTC.

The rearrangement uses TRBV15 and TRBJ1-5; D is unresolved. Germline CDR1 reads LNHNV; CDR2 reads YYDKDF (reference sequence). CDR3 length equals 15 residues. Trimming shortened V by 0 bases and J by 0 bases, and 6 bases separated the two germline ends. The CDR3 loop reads CATSRETNSNQPQHF. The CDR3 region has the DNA TGTGCCACCAGCAGAGAGACTAATAGCAATCAGCCCCAGCATTTT.

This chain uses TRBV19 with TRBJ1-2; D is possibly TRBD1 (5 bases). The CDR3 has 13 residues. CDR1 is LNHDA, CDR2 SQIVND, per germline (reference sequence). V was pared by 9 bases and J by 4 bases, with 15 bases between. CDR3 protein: CASAEVGGYGYTF. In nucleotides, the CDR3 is TGTGCCAGCGCAGAGGTCGGGGGCTATGGCTACACCTTC.

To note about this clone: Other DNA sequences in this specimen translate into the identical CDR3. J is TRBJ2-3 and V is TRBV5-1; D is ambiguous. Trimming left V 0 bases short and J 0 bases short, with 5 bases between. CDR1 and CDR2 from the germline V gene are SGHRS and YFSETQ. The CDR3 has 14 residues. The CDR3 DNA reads TGCGCCAGCAGCTTGGGTTCAAGCACAGATACGCAGTATTTT. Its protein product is CASSLGSSTDTQYF.

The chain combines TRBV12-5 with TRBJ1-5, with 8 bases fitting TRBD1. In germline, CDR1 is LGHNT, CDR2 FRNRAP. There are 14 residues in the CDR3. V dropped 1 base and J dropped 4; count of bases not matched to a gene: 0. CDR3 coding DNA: TGTGCTAGTGGTTTGGGACAGGGGAATCAGCCCCAGCATTTT. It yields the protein CASGLGQGNQPQHF.

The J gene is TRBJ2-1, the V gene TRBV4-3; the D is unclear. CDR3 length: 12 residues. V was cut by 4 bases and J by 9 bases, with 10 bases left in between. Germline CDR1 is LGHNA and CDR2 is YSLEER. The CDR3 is CASSLVSGEQFF. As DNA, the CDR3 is TGCGCCAGCAGCCTCGTTTCGGGTGAGCAGTTCTTC.

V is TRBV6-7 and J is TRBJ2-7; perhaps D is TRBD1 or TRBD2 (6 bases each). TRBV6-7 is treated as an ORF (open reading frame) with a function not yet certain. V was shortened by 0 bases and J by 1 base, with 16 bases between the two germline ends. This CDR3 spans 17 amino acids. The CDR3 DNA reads TGTGCCAGCAGTTACTCGGATTCTCAAGGGGGGTCCTACGAGCAGTACTTC. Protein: CASSYSDSQGGSYEQYF.